This TCR beta chain was captured by sequencing in a study of T cell repertoires in cytomegalovirus infection. Study context: Shared public TCR beta signatures pointed to both CMV infection and a matching HLA type.

On this clonotype: The antigen remains undetermined.

The germline V gene has CDR1 MNHEY and CDR2 SVGEGT. Trimming took off 0 bases at V and 12 bases at J, with 6 bases between the two ends. This CDR3 has 11 amino acids. Findings and caveats of the study: Across the ex vivo response, the dominant clonotypes were HLA-C-restricted CMV-specific TCR beta clonotypes.

TCRdb reanalysed the reads using MiXCR and keeps one entry per CDR3 protein. The table has some 320,000 distinct CDR3 sequences, 8% to 9.5% seen once. This clonotype originated in a human donor in good health (CMV status not recorded). Some clones in this sample may be carry-over from other donors' samples. V gene TRBV6-2 or TRBV6-3 combines with J gene TRBJ2-1; D call uncertain. Source material: PBMCs. The CDR3 DNA reads TGTGCCAGCAGTTACTCGAGTGGGCAGTTCTTC. It encodes CASSYSSGQFF.